A selection of T cell receptor beta chains follows, all from one sample in a study of blood T cell repertoires in COVID-19. Clones were read by immunoSEQ multiplex PCR, and TCRdb kept only the in-frame ones, dropping some. The sample lists approximately 240,000 clones, roughly 84% seen once, with 4.5% to 5.5% in the top ten. Material: peripheral blood. The receptors come from a woman in her sixties who had recovered from COVID-19. Both conserved end residues are part of each CDR3. The order of the fields is V gene, D gene, J gene, clone size, CDR3 DNA, CDR3 protein. The D gene is left open where the match is weak. Rows may omit the clone size; those that give it use once, few, many or a size class.

>TRBV29-1|TRBD2|TRBJ2-1|NA
TGCAGCGTTGGCCCCGGGAGCGGGGTATGGAATGAGCAGTTCTTC
CSVGPGSGVWNEQFF
>TRBV30|NA|TRBJ2-5|NA
TGTGCCTGGAGCCGTTGGGCCACGGAAGAGACCCAGTACTTC
CAWSRWATEETQYF
>TRBV6-4|TRBD2|TRBJ2-1|NA
TGTGCCAGGACTAGCGGGGGCCCCATCTACTACAATGAGCAGTTCTTC
CARTSGGPIYYNEQFF
>TRBV6-5|NA|TRBJ2-1|NA
TGTGCCAGCAAAGCCCTAGCGATGTCCTACAATGAGCAGTTCTTC
CASKALAMSYNEQFF
>TRBV7-3|TRBD1|TRBJ2-7|NA
TGTGCCAGCAGCAGGGACAGGGGGCCGTACGAGCAGTACTTC
CASSRDRGPYEQYF
>TRBV6-6|TRBD1|TRBJ1-1|NA
TGTGCCAGCAGTGTGGGGGGACAGGGGGACACTGAAGCTTTCTTT
CASSVGGQGDTEAFF
>TRBV30|NA|TRBJ2-7|NA
TGTGCCTGGGGGAGAGCGGCTCGGAGCTCCTACGAGCAGTACTTC
CAWGRAARSSYEQYF
>TRBV19|TRBD2|TRBJ2-1|NA
TGTGCCAGTAGTAAAGACGGGGGGTACAATGAGCAGTTCTTC
CASSKDGGYNEQFF
>TRBV6-5|NA|TRBJ2-7|NA
TGTGCCAGCAGTTATACCGACAGGTCCTACGAGCAGTACTTC
CASSYTDRSYEQYF
>TRBV27|NA|TRBJ2-6|NA
TGTGCCAGCAGTTTAGAGGCAGGGGACGGGGCCAACGTCCTGACTTTC
CASSLEAGDGANVLTF
>TRBV5-1|TRBD1|TRBJ1-2|NA
TGCGCCAGCAGCTTCCAAGCGGACAGGGCGAGTGGCTACACCTTC
CASSFQADRASGYTF
>TRBV18|TRBD1|TRBJ2-2|NA
TGTGCCAGCTCAAAGCGACAGGGGGCGCAAACCGGGGAGCTGTTTTTT
CASSKRQGAQTGELFF
>TRBV5-6|NA|TRBJ1-1|NA
TGTGCCAGCAGGTACGGGGTAGCTGAAGCTTTCTTT
CASRYGVAEAFF
>TRBV7-7|TRBD2|TRBJ2-2|many
TGTGCTAGCAGCTTGGCCGGACTAGCGGGGGGCCGAGGCATTAACACCGGGGAGCTGTTTTTT
CASSLAGLAGGRGINTGELFF
>TRBV6-5|NA|TRBJ2-1|NA
TGTGCCAGCAGCCGTTACCCAGGCAATGAGCAGTTCTTC
CASSRYPGNEQFF
>TRBV6-2/TRBV6-3|TRBD1|TRBJ1-4|once
TGTGCCAGCAGTGAGGGGACAGCAAATGAAAAACTGTTTTTT
CASSEGTANEKLFF
>TRBV14|TRBD2|TRBJ2-1|few
TGTGCCAGCAGCACGACTGGGTTAGCGGGGGTCCTTAGCTCCTACAATGAGCAGTTCTTC
CASSTTGLAGVLSSYNEQFF
>TRBV18|TRBD1|TRBJ2-2|NA
TGTGCCAGCTCACCGGACAGGGGTGGCACCGGGGAGCTGTTTTTT
CASSPDRGGTGELFF
>TRBV5-4|NA|TRBJ1-1|NA
TGTGCCAGCAGCTTGGCGGCGGGGAACACTGAAGCTTTCTTT
CASSLAAGNTEAFF
>TRBV15|TRBD1|TRBJ2-5|NA
TGTGCCACCAGCAAGGGACAGACTCAAGAGACCCAGTACTTC
CATSKGQTQETQYF
>TRBV30|NA|TRBJ1-2|NA
TGTGCCTGGGGAACAGACGGCATGGGTGTTGGCTACACCTTC
CAWGTDGMGVGYTF
>TRBV5-1|NA|TRBJ1-1|NA
TGCGCCAGCAGCAAAACTAAAGGGAACACTGAAGCTTTCTTT
CASSKTKGNTEAFF
>TRBV19|NA|TRBJ2-7|NA
TGTGCCAGTTCTCAAGGTCAATCGGGGCAGTACTTC
CASSQGQSGQYF
>TRBV6-5|NA|TRBJ1-1|NA
TGTGCCAGCAGTCGACAGGAGAACACTGAAGCTTTCTTT
CASSRQENTEAFF
>TRBV7-6|NA|TRBJ1-1|NA
TGTGCCAGCAGCCCCCTGACGGGGAACACTGAAGCTTTCTTT
CASSPLTGNTEAFF
>TRBV5-1|TRBD1|TRBJ2-3|NA
TGCGCCAGCAGCTCGCGGGACAGGGGGGGAGATACGCAGTATTTT
CASSSRDRGGDTQYF
>TRBV11-2|NA|TRBJ2-5|NA
TGTGCCAGCAGCCGGGGGACGGTAAAGCAAGAGACCCAGTACTTC
CASSRGTVKQETQYF
>TRBV28|TRBD1|TRBJ1-1|NA
TGTGCCAGCAACAAACAGGGGCGGGCTTTCTTT
CASNKQGRAFF
>TRBV18|TRBD2|TRBJ2-1|NA
TGTGCCAGCTCACCACGTAGCGGGGGGGCCTGGGATGAGCAGTTCTTC
CASSPRSGGAWDEQFF
>TRBV5-1|NA|TRBJ1-3|few
TGCGCCAGCAGCGATACAGGGCAAAACACCATATATTTT
CASSDTGQNTIYF
>TRBV24-1|NA|TRBJ2-7|NA
TGTGCCACCAGTGATCCCCCCAGCAGGGGTAACGAGCAGTACTTC
CATSDPPSRGNEQYF
>TRBV29-1|NA|TRBJ2-2|NA
TGCAGCGGCGGGACAGACACCGGGGAGCTGTTTTTT
CSGGTDTGELFF
>TRBV27|TRBD1|TRBJ1-1|NA
TGTGCCAGCAGTACCCTACAGGGGGGAGCTGAAGCTTTCTTT
CASSTLQGGAEAFF
>TRBV5-4|TRBD1|TRBJ1-1|NA
TGTGCCAGCAGCTTGAGGGGCGCAGGGGGCACTGAAGCTTTCTTT
CASSLRGAGGTEAFF
>TRBV9|TRBD2|TRBJ2-7|NA
TGTGCCAGCAGCGTAGAGGATAGCGGGGGAGAGTACGAGCAGTACTTC
CASSVEDSGGEYEQYF
>TRBV9|NA|TRBJ2-3|NA
TGTGCCAGCAGCGTAGTTGCGGGGGCCACAGATACGCAGTATTTT
CASSVVAGATDTQYF
>TRBV2|NA|TRBJ1-2|NA
TGTGCCAGCAGTCCCGGTAGGCGGAACTATGGCTACACCTTC
CASSPGRRNYGYTF
>TRBV6-5|NA|TRBJ1-2|NA
TGTGCCAGCAGTTACTCGGGGGGTCGGTATGGCTACACCTTC
CASSYSGGRYGYTF
>TRBV12-5|NA|TRBJ1-3|NA
TGTGCTAGTGGTTCTGGGGAGGGGTGGTCTGGAAACACCATATATTTT
CASGSGEGWSGNTIYF
>TRBV7-2|TRBD1|TRBJ1-1|NA
TGTGCCAGCAGCTTAGCGTACAGGGGCACTGAAGCTTTCTTT
CASSLAYRGTEAFF
>TRBV4-2|TRBD2|TRBJ2-2|NA
TGTGCCAGCAGCCCCCTAGCGGGGGGGTACACCGGGGAGCTGTTTTTT
CASSPLAGGYTGELFF
>TRBV27|NA|TRBJ1-4|NA
TGTGCCAGCAGTTTGCCAGGGCGCGAAAAACTGTTTTTT
CASSLPGREKLFF
>TRBV15|NA|TRBJ1-2|NA
TGTGCCACCAGCAGATCAGGGAATTCTGGAGGGGGCTACACCTTC
CATSRSGNSGGGYTF
>TRBV19|NA|TRBJ2-2|few
TGTGCCAGTAGTATGGGAGGCACCGGGGAGCTGTTTTTT
CASSMGGTGELFF
>TRBV7-8|TRBD1|TRBJ2-1|NA
TGTGCCAGCAGCCGAGTGGCAGGGGGCTACGAGCAGTTCTTC
CASSRVAGGYEQFF
>TRBV11-2|TRBD1|TRBJ2-7|once
TGTGCCAGCAGCTTTAAACTACGGGACAGACACTCCTACGAGCAGTACTTC
CASSFKLRDRHSYEQYF
>TRBV2|NA|TRBJ2-3|NA
TGTGCCAGCAGTTCAGTTTCAGATACGCAGTATTTT
CASSSVSDTQYF
>TRBV7-8|NA|TRBJ1-2|NA
TGTGCCAGCAGCCCGCGGGTGAGAGGAGCTAACTATGGCTACACCTTC
CASSPRVRGANYGYTF
>TRBV18|NA|TRBJ2-5|NA
TGTGCCAGCTCACCACAGTTGGAACTAGCAAGTTCCCAAGAGACCCAGTACTTC
CASSPQLELASSQETQYF
>TRBV5-1|TRBD1|TRBJ1-4|NA
TGCGCCAGCTCTAGAGGGCAGGGGGGTGAAAAACTGTTTTTT
CASSRGQGGEKLFF
>TRBV24-1|NA|TRBJ2-5|once
TGTGCCACCAGTGACGCAGGGGAGACCCAAGAGACCCAGTACTTC
CATSDAGETQETQYF